The sequence of this T cell receptor beta chain was determined in a study of T cell responses to AZD1222 COVID-19 vaccine. General study findings and limits: The number of AZD1222 recipients seropositive at baseline was only six. Repertoire collection took place solely once the T cell response had peaked. White British donors predominated, females outnumbered males, and clonal diversity was possibly underestimated.

The CDR3 runs to 14 residues. To note about this clone: As yet, its antigen is unknown.

The table came from immunoSEQ multiplex PCR; TCRdb's copy has only in-frame clones and leaves some out. The data contain roughly 150,000 clones, approximately 88% of them seen just once; the ten biggest clones take up roughly 2%. The TCR sequence derives from an adult in good health. The sample was peripheral blood, taken on day 0 of AZD1222 vaccination. The V and J genes are TRBV21-1 and TRBJ1-1. TRBV21-1 is listed as a pseudogene. The CDR3 spells CASSKGGAGTEAFF. Here the CDR3 DNA reads TGTGCCAGCAGCAAAGGAGGGGCTGGGACTGAAGCTTTCTTT.